This TCR beta chain was captured in a study of T-cell memory formation after mild COVID-19. Libraries for TCRalpha and TCRbeta carried sample barcodes and unique molecular identifiers via 5'RACE. From the 5' RACE reads, TCRdb called clonotypes with MiXCR, one entry per CDR3 protein. The table includes approximately 450,000 distinct CDR3 sequences, 15% to 20% detected once. Sequenced sample: PBMCs or a T cell subset sorted from them (not recorded which). This TCR came from an adult woman who had mild COVID-19 (a few samples of this study predate the infection). Cell type and time point are not known.

CDR3 protein: CATSREVDQPQHF. The CDR3 DNA is TGTGCCACCAGCAGAGAGGTGGATCAGCCCCAGCATTTT. V is TRBV15 and J is TRBJ1-5; D gene uncertain. This CDR3 contains 13 residues. The germline gives CDR1 LNHNV, CDR2 YYDKDF (reference sequence). V lost 0 bases, J lost 5 bases, and 5 bases lay in between.